Listed below are T cell receptor beta chains from one sample, sequenced in a study of blood T cell repertoires in COVID-19. The table came from immunoSEQ multiplex PCR; TCRdb's copy has only in-frame clones and leaves some out. Here the sample spans about 360,000 clones, 80% to 90% being singletons. The sequenced sample consisted of peripheral blood. These receptors all stem from a woman aged 55 to 70 with COVID-19, enrolled during active disease. The CDR3 runs from the conserved cysteine through the conserved F or W.

v_call cdr3_aa
TRBV18 CASSPREGTEAFF
TRBV5-1 CASSYTGTSNYGYTF
TRBV10-3 CAISESTPGGGEKLFF
TRBV6-4 CASSDSPRGTEAFF
TRBV5-5 CASSNPWDRGRNTEQYF
TRBV9 CASSVDSRKAMNTEAFF
TRBV9 CASSGSGGAWNEQFF
TRBV11-2 CASSSGWGQNNEQFF
TRBV6-5 CASSLGDSYEQYF
TRBV6-5 CASSRGGAVGQPQHF
TRBV12-3/TRBV12-4 CASSLGAGYTF
TRBV11-3 CASSPRTGTRETQYF
TRBV29-1 CSVGRGQAFF
TRBV19 CASSGTGNNQPQHF
TRBV28 CASSPGTAGADTQYF
TRBV11-3 CASSLSQGAHGYTF
TRBV11-3 CASSLETGTGELFF
TRBV19 CASSPDSVYNEQFF
TRBV12-3/TRBV12-4 CASSPWGLNEQYF
TRBV7-2 CASSLAPGQETQYF
TRBV27 CATERGFWSGAEQYF
TRBV24-1 CATSAGSRETQYF
TRBV6-1 CASSERPPDRVSNQPQHF
TRBV9 CASSREGGEQYF
TRBV7-3 CASSLGRGDTQYF
TRBV18 CASSRGEDYGYTF
TRBV2 CASKRGGFGTDTQYF
TRBV5-6 CASSPGFHGNSPLHF
TRBV3-1/TRBV3-2 CATSRRGTPGETQYF
TRBV6-6 CASSLLGGAYAGELFF
TRBV30 CAWSVVDRDNSPLHF
TRBV6-1 CASSEITGVDGYTF
TRBV18 CASSTSGAGSAEAFF
TRBV19 CASSGWGGDGYTF
TRBV11-3 CASRGTGEGVMNTEAFF
TRBV7-2 CASSPDRTTDTQYF
TRBV5-5 CASSSRTGWSEKLFF
TRBV5-6 CASSLGWDSPLGYTF
TRBV30 CAWSVGGDTQYF
TRBV7-9 CASDRDSGNTIYF
TRBV5-1 CASHRPGGTGELFF
TRBV7-3 CASSRGTNTGELFF
TRBV18 CASSPGASTDTQYF
TRBV6-1 CASSEISHQPQHF
TRBV19 CATTWGAGANVLTF
TRBV9 CASSPTSGGAGELFF
TRBV5-6 CASSFDRENYGYTF
TRBV21-1 CASSRGRTNTEAFF
TRBV27 CASSPRGRVAGTEAFF
TRBV6-2/TRBV6-3 CASRYQASTGKDTQYF
TRBV5-1 CASSTDRSGLDYGYTF
TRBV19 CASSRDGPGRGYTF
TRBV6-1 CASSEGQNYGYTF
TRBV4-1 CASSQGAGTVAYGYTF
TRBV7-9 CASTTYAGTGTYNEQFF
TRBV12-5 CASGLDGQGPYGYTF